This TCR beta chain was sequenced for a study of TIL therapy for anti-PD-1-resistant metastatic lung cancer. Overall study: Tumors carried a median about 1.5 non-synonymous mutations per megabase.

Documented time point: pre-treatment sample, taken before nivolumab and TIL therapy. This clone was observed a handful of times. Its antigen is unidentified. This CDR3 region has 16 residues. The germline V gene has CDR1 SGDLS and CDR2 YYNGEE. Trimming cost V 0 bases and J 0 bases; bases outside gene matches: 4. Overall study results and limits: After infusion, TIL clonotypes partly replaced peripheral T cells and declined over months. The cohort had more treatment-naive, never-smoker and oncogene-addicted patients than typical.

The libraries were made with immunoSEQ v3. Survey-level samples got approximately 2.1 million read pairs; deep-level samples got roughly 5-6 million. Produced via immunoSEQ multiplex PCR; TCRdb's table is partial and in-frame only. The sample comprises 36,000 or so clones, 73% of which are singletons, and about 6% rests with the top ten. The chain carries TRBV9 and TRBJ1-1; 8 bases align to TRBD1. The clonotype originates from a person between 25 and 79 years old with non-small cell lung cancer. The sample consisted of blood, taken at baseline. CDR3 amino acids: CASSVGDRNMNTEAFF. The CDR3 DNA reads as TGTGCCAGCAGCGTAGGGGACAGGAACATGAACACTGAAGCTTTCTTT.